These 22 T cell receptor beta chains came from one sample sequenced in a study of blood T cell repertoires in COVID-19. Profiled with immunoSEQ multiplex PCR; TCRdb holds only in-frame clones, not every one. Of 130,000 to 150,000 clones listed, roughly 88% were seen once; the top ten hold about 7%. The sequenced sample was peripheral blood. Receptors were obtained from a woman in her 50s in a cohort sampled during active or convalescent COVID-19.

For the CDR3, the DNA is TGTGCCAGCTCACCACCGGACAGCTCTGGGGCCAACGTCCTGACTTTC. Its translation is CASSPPDSSGANVLTF. The chain employs TRBV18 and TRBJ2-6, with a weak D call TRBD1 (6 bases). The germline gives CDR1 KGHSH, CDR2 LQKENI. The CDR3 sequence is 16 residues long. Between the trimmed V and J ends, which lost 0 bases and 0 bases, there was a span of 6 bases.

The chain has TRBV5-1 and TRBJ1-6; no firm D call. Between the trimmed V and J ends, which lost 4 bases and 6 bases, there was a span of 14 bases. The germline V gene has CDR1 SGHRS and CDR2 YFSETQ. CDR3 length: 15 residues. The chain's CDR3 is CASSPDTSRNSPLHF. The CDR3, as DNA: TGCGCCAGCAGCCCCGACACCTCGCGTAATTCACCCCTCCACTTT.

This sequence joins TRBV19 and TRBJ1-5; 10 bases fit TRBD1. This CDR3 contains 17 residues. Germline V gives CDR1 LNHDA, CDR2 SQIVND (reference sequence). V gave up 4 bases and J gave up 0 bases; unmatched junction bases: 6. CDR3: CASSKRQGAYSNQPQHF. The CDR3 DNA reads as TGTGCCAGTAGTAAACGACAGGGGGCGTATAGCAATCAGCCCCAGCATTTT.

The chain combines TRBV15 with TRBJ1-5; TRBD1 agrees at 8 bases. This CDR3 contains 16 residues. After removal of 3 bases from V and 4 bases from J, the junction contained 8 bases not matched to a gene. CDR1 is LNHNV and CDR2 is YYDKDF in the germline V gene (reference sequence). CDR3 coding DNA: TGTGCCACCAGCAGTGGTTACAGGGGGATAAATCAGCCCCAGCATTTT. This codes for CATSSGYRGINQPQHF.

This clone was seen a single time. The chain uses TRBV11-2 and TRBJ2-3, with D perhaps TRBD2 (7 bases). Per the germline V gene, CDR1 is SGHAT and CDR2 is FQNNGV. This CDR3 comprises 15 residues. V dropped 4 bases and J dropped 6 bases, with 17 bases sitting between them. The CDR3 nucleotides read TGTGCCAGCAGCTCCCTCTCCGGGGGGCGGGATACGCAGTATTTT. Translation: CASSSLSGGRDTQYF.

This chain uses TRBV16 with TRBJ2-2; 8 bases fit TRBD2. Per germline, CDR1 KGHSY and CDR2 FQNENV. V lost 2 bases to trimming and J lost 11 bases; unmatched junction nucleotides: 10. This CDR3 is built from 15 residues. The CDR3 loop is CASSQKGGAGEELFF. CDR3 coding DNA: TGTGCCAGCAGCCAAAAGGGCGGAGCGGGGGAAGAGCTGTTTTTT.

The CDR3 sequence: CASSLGSTILAKNIQYF. In DNA, the CDR3 is TGCGCCAGCAGCTTGGGTTCCACTATACTAGCCAAAAACATTCAGTACTTC. The V gene is TRBV5-1, the J gene TRBJ2-4; no clear D gene. Trimming removed 0 bases from V and 0 bases from J, with 13 bases in between. Germline CDR1 reads SGHRS; CDR2 reads YFSETQ. The CDR3 is 17 amino acids. Complete variable domain (other parts from reference TRBV5-1 and TRBJ2-4): KAGVTQTPRYLIKTRGQQVTLSCSPISGHRSVSWYQQTPGQGLQFLFEYFSETQRNKGNFPGRFSGRQFSNSRSEMNVSTLELGDSALYLCASSLGSTILAKNIQYFGAGTRLSVL.

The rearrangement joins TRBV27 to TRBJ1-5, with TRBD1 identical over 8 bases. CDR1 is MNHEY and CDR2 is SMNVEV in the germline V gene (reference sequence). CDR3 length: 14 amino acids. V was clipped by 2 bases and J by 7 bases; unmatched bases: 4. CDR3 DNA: TGTGCCAGCAGTTTAGACAGGGGACGACAGCCCCAGCATTTT. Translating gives CASSLDRGRQPQHF.

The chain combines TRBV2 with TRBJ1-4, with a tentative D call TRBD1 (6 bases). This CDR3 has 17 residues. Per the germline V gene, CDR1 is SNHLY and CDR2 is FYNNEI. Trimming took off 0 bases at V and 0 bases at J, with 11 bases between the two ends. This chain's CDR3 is CASSEARGWTTNEKLFF. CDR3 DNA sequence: TGTGCCAGCAGTGAAGCCAGGGGTTGGACAACTAATGAAAAACTGTTTTTT.

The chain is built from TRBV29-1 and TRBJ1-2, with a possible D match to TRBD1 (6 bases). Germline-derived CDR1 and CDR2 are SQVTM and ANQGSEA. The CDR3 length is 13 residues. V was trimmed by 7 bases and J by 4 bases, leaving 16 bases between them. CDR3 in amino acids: CSAGEGSGYGYTF. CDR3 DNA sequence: TGCAGCGCAGGGGAGGGATCGGGCTATGGCTACACCTTC.

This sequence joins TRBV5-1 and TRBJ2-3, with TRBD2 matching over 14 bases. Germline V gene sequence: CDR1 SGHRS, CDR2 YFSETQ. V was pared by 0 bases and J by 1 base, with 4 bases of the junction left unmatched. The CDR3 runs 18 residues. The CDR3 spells CASSLGLAGGIGTDTQYF. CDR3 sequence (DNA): TGCGCCAGCAGCTTGGGACTAGCGGGGGGGATCGGCACAGATACGCAGTATTTT.

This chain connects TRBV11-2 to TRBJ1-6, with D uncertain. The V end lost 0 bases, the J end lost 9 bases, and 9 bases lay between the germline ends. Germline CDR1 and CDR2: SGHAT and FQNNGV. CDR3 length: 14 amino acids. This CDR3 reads CASSLDPGSSPLHF. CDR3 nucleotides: TGTGCCAGCAGCTTAGATCCGGGAAGTTCACCCCTCCACTTT.

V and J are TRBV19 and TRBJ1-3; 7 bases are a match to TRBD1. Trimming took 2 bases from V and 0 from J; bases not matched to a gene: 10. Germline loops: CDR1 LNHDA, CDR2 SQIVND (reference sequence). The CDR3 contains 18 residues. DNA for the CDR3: TGTGCCAGTAGTATAACTACCACAGGGGCCGCCTCTGGAAACACCATATATTTT. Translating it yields CASSITTTGAASGNTIYF.

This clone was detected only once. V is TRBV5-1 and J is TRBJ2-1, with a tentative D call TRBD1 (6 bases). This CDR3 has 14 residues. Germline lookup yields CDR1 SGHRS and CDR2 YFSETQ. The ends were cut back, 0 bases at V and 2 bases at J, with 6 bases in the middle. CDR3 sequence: CASSLGGPYNEQFF. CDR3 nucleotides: TGCGCCAGCAGCTTGGGGGGGCCCTACAATGAGCAGTTCTTC.

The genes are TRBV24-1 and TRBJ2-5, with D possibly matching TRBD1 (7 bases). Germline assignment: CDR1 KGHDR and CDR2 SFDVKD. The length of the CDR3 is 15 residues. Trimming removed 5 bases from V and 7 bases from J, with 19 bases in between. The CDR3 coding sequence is TGTGCCACCAGTGTGGGCGGGACAGCACGGGGGACCCAGTACTTC. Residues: CATSVGGTARGTQYF.

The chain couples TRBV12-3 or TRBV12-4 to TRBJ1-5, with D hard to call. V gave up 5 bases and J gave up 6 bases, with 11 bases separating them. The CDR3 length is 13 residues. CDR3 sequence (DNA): TGTGCCAGCAGTCTGGGAGGGTCTCAGCCCCAGCATTTT. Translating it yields CASSLGGSQPQHF.

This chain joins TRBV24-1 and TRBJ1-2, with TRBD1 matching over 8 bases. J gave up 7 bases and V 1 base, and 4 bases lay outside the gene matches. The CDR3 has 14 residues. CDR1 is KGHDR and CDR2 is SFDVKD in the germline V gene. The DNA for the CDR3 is TGTGCCACCAGTGATTTCCGGGACAGGAGTGGCTACACCTTC. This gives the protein CATSDFRDRSGYTF.

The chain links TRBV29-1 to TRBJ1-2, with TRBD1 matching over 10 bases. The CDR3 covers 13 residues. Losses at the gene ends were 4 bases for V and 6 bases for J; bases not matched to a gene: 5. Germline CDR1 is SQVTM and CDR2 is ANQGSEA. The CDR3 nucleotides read TGCAGCGTTGCCCCGGGGACAGGGGATGGCTACACCTTC. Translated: CSVAPGTGDGYTF.

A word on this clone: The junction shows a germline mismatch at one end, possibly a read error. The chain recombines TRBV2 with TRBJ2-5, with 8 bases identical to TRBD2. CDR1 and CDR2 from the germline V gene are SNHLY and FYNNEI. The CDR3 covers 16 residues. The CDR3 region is CASREAGAWYQETQYF. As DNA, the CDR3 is TGTGCCAGCAGAGAAGCGGGGGCTTGGTACCAAGAGACCCAGTACTTC.

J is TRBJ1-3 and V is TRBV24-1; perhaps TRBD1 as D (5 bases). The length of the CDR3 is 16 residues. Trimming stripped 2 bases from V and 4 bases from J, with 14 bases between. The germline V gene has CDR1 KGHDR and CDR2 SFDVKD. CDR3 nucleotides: TGTGCCACCAGTGATTCCACGGAGACAGTGGGAAACACCATATATTTT. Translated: CATSDSTETVGNTIYF.

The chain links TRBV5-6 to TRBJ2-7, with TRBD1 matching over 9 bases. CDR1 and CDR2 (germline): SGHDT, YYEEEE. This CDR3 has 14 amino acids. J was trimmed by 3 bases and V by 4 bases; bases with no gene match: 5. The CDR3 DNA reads TGTGCCAGCAGCCCAGGGACAGGGTTCTACGAGCAGTACTTC. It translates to CASSPGTGFYEQYF.

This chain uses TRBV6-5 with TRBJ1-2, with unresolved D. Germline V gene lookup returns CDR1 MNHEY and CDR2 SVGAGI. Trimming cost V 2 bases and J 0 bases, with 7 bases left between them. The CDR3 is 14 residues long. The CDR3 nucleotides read TGTGCCAGCAGTTACCGGTTAGCTAACTATGGCTACACCTTC. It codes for CASSYRLANYGYTF.